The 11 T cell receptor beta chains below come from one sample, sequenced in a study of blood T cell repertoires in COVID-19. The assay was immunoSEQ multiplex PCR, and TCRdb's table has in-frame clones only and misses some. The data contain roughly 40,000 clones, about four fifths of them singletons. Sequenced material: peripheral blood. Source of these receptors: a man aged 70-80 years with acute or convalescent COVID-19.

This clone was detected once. The CDR3: CASSPGGSEAFF. CDR3 sequence (DNA): TGTGCCAGCAGTCCAGGGGGCTCTGAAGCTTTCTTT. The rearrangement uses TRBV7-9 and TRBJ1-1, with 8 bases fitting TRBD1. The CDR3 contains 12 residues. From germline, CDR1 is SEHNR and CDR2 FQNEAQ (reference sequence). J was trimmed by 6 bases and V by 6 bases; bases with no gene match: 3.

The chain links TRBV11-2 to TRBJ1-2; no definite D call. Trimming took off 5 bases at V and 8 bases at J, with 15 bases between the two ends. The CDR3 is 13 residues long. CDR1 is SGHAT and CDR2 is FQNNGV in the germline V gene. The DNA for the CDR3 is TGTGCCAGCAGCCTCTCGGGTGGTTGGGGCTACACCTTC. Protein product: CASSLSGGWGYTF.

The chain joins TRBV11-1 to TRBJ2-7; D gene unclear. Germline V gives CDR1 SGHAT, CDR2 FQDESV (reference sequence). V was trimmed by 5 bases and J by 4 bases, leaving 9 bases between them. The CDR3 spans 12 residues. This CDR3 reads CASSGELYEQYF. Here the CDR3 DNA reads TGTGCCAGCAGCGGTGAGTTGTACGAGCAGTACTTC.

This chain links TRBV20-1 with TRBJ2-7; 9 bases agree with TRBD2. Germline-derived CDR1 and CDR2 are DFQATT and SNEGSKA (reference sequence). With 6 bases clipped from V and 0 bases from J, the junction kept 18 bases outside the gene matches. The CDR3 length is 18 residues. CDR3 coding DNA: TGCAGTGCCAGTGGTATTAGCGGGAGCCCCTCGGGCTCCTACGAGCAGTACTTC. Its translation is CSASGISGSPSGSYEQYF.

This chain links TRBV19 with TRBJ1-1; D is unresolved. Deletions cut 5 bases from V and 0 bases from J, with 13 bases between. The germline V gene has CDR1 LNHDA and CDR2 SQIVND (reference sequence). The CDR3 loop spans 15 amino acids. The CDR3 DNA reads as TGTGCCAGTAGTTTGTCAGGATTTATGAACACTGAAGCTTTCTTT. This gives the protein CASSLSGFMNTEAFF.

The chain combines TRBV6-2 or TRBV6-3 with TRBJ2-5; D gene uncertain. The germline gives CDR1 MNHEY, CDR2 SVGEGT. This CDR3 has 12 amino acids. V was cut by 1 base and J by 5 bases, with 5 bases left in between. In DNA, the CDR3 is TGTGCCAGCAGTTACTTTGAGGAGACCCAGTACTTC. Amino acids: CASSYFEETQYF.

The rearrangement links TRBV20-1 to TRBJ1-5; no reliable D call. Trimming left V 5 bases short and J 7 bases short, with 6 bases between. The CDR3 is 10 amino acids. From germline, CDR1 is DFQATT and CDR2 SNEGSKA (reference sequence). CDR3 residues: CSAGRQPQHF. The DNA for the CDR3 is TGCAGTGCTGGGAGACAGCCCCAGCATTTT.

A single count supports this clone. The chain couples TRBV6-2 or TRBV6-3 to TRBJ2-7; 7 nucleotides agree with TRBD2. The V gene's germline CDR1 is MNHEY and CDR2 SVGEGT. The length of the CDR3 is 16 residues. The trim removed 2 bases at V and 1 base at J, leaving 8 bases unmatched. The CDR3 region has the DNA TGTGCCAGCAGTTACCCCGACGGGACTATGTCCTACGAGCAGTACTTC. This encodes CASSYPDGTMSYEQYF.

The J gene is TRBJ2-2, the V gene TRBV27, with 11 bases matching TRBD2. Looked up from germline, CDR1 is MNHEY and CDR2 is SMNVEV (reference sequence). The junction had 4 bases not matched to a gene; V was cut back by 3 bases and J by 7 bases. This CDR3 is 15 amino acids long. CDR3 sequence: CASSLLGTSGGELFF. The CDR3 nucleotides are TGTGCCAGCAGTTTGCTAGGGACTAGCGGCGGGGAGCTGTTTTTT.

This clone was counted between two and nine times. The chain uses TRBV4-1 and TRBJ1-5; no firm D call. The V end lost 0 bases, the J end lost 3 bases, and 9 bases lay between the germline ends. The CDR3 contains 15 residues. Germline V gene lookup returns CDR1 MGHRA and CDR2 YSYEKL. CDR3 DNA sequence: TGCGCCAGCAGCCAAGACCCGGGGATCAATCAGCCCCAGCATTTT. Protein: CASSQDPGINQPQHF.

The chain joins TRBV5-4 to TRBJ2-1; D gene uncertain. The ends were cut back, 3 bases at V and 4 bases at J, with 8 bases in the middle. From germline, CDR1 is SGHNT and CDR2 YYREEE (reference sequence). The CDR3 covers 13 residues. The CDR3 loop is CASSSDTYNEQFF. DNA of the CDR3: TGTGCCAGCAGCTCCGACACATACAATGAGCAGTTCTTC.